This TCR beta chain appears in the sequencing data of a study of T cell responses to AZD1222 COVID-19 vaccine. Findings of the study overall: Spike-specific TCR breadth and depth both grew after two AZD1222 doses.

CDR1 and CDR2 (germline): SNHLY, FYNNEI. The CDR3 is 12 residues long. The V and J ends lost 5 bases and 7 bases respectively, with 11 bases between them. To note about this clone: No antigen is known for it.

TCRdb's table, derived via immunoSEQ multiplex PCR, lists solely in-frame clones and lacks some. The sample yields roughly 99,000 clones, roughly 90% seen once. V and J are TRBV2 and TRBJ2-5, with D uncertain. Sequences were derived from peripheral blood, sampled on day 0 of AZD1222 vaccination. The TCR was taken from an adult in good health. CDR3 DNA sequence: TGTGCCAGCAGTATGCAGGATGGGACCCAGTACTTC. Amino acid sequence: CASSMQDGTQYF.